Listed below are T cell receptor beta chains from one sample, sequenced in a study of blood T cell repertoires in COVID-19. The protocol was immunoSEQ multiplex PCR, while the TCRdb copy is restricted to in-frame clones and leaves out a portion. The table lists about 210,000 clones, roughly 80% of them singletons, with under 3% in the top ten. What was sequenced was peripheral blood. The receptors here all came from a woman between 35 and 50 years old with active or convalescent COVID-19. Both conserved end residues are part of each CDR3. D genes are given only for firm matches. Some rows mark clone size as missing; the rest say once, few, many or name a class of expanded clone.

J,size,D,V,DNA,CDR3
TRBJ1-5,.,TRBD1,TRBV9,TGTGCCAGCAGCGCCCGAACTCGGACAGGGCATAGCAATCAGCCCCAGCATTTT,CASSARTRTGHSNQPQHF
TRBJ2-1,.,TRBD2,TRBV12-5,TGTGCTAGTGGCCCTGGGACTAGCGGGGGGGGTGTGTACAATGAGCAGTTCTTC,CASGPGTSGGGVYNEQFF
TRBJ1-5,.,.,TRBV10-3,TGTGCCATCAGTGAGTCCGGCAGGGAAGGGCAGCCCCAGCATTTT,CAISESGREGQPQHF
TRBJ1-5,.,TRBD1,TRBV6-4,TGTGCCAGCAGTTCAGGGGGCGAGGGCAATCAGCCCCAGCATTTT,CASSSGGEGNQPQHF
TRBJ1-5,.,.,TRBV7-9,TGTGCCAGCAGCTTCGCGCAGGGGAATCAGCCCCAGCATTTT,CASSFAQGNQPQHF
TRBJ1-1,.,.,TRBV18,TGTGCCAGCTCACCTGCAACACTGAACACTGAAGCTTTCTTT,CASSPATLNTEAFF
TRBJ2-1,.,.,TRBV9,TGTGCCAGCAGCGCCACGGGTACAGGATATAGGAACAATTGGAATGAGCAGTTCTTC,CASSATGTGYRNNWNEQFF
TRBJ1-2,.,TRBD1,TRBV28,TGTGCCAGCAGTTTTTCGGCACAGGGGTTGGACTATGGCTACACCTTC,CASSFSAQGLDYGYTF
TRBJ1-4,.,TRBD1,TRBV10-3,TGTGCCATCAGTGAGCAAGGACAGGGGATTAATGAAAAACTGTTTTTT,CAISEQGQGINEKLFF
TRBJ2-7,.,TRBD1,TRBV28,TGTGCCAGCAGTTCGGGGACAGGGGGCTTTTACGAGCAGTACTTC,CASSSGTGGFYEQYF
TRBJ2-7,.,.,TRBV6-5,TGTGCCAGCACCCCCCATCGGGGTTTCTACGAGCAGTACTTC,CASTPHRGFYEQYF
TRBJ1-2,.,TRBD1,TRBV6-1,TGTGCCAGCAGTGAAGAATGGCAGGGGGGCTATGGCTACACCTTC,CASSEEWQGGYGYTF
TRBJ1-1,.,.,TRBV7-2,TGTGCCAGCAGCCTAGGGAGGCGGGGCCAAGCTTTCTTT,CASSLGRRGQAFF
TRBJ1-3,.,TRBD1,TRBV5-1,TGCGCCAGCAGCAAATCGACAGGGGACGGAAACACCATATATTTT,CASSKSTGDGNTIYF
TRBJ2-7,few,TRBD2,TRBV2,TGTGCCAGCAGTACGGTCGGGGAGGGCCCCTACGAGCAGTACTTC,CASSTVGEGPYEQYF
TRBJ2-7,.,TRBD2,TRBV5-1,TGCGCCAGCAGCTTGGCCGGGACTAGCGGGAGGGCCCTCTACGAGCAGTACTTC,CASSLAGTSGRALYEQYF
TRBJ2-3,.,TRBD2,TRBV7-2,TGTGCCAGCAGCTTAGCGGGTGGGCGGGGGAGGACAGATACGCAGTATTTT,CASSLAGGRGRTDTQYF
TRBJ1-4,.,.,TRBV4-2,TGTGCCAGCAGCCAAGATAACCCTAGCGGTGAAAAACTGTTTTTT,CASSQDNPSGEKLFF
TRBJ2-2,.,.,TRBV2,TGTGCCAGCACCCTGACGGAGGGGGAGCTGTTTTTT,CASTLTEGELFF
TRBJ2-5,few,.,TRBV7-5,TGTGTCAGAAGCTTAGAGGGGACTAGCGTACAAGAGACCCAGTACTTC,CVRSLEGTSVQETQYF
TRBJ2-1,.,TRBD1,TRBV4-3,TGCGCCAGCAGCCAGGGAAGCCCGGGACAGACTTTTTACAATGAGCAGTTCTTC,CASSQGSPGQTFYNEQFF
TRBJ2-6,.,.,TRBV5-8,TGTGCCAGCAGGCCTTACAGCTCTGGGGCCAACGTCCTGACTTTC,CASRPYSSGANVLTF
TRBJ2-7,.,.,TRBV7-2,TGTGCCAGCAGCTTAAGGCGCCAGGTCTACGAGCAGTACTTC,CASSLRRQVYEQYF
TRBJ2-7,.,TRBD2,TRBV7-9,TGTGCCAGCAGCCGGACTAGCGGGAGCTTCGAGCAGTACTTC,CASSRTSGSFEQYF
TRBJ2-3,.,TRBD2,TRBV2,TGTGCCAGCAGTCGACTAGCGGGGGGCACAGATACGCAGTATTTT,CASSRLAGGTDTQYF
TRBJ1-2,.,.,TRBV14,TGTGCCAGCAGCCAAGATCGGCTCGGGGTTGCCCACGCCTATGGCTACACCTTC,CASSQDRLGVAHAYGYTF
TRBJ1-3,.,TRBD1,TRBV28,TGTGCCAGCAGTCTGGGACAGGGAAACACCATATATTTT,CASSLGQGNTIYF
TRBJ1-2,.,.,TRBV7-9,TGTGCCAGCAGCTCACGGACTATCGGGGATGGCTACACCTTC,CASSSRTIGDGYTF
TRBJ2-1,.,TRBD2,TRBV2,TGTGCCAGCAGTGATCATCTAGCGGGGGTTGGCGATGAGCAGTTCTTC,CASSDHLAGVGDEQFF
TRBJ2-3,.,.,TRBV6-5,TGTGCCAGCAGTTACTCGCCGGGGACAGATACGCAGTATTTT,CASSYSPGTDTQYF
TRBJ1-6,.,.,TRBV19,TGTGCCAGTAGCTCGTTTCAGCGCGGCAGCTCCTATAATTCACCCCTCCACTTT,CASSSFQRGSSYNSPLHF
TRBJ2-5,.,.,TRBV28,TGTGCCAGCAGTTTACGCGGGACTTATCGAGAGACCCAGTACTTC,CASSLRGTYRETQYF
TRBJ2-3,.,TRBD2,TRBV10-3,TGTGCCACCCGCCGGGACTACACTAGCACAGATACGCAGTATTTT,CATRRDYTSTDTQYF
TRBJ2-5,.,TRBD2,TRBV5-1,TGCGCCAGCAGCCGTGGGACTAGGTCTGCCCTCAGGGAGACCCAGTACTTC,CASSRGTRSALRETQYF
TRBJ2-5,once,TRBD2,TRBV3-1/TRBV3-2,TGTGCCAGCACGAGACCGGGACTAGCGGGACAAGAGACCCAGTACTTC,CASTRPGLAGQETQYF